This is a list of T cell receptor beta chains from one sample in a study of T cells in tumors after PD-1 blockade. The table came from immunoSEQ multiplex PCR; TCRdb's copy has only in-frame clones and leaves some out. The sample has 7,500 to 9,000 clones, approximately 70% seen once. This sample comprised tumor tissue, obtained after anti-PD-1 treatment. These receptors were collected from a human donor with basal cell carcinoma. Both conserved end residues are part of each CDR3. Each record gives: J gene, V gene, D gene, clone size, CDR3 protein, CDR3 DNA. A D gene is named only where the DNA matches it firmly. Clone size is not always given. Where it is, it says once, few, many or a class for expanded clones.

TRBJ1-2	TRBV4-2	TRBD1	.	CASSQQTGVDHYGYTF	TGTGCCAGCAGCCAACAGACAGGGGTGGATCACTATGGCTACACCTTC
TRBJ1-4	TRBV5-1	.	.	CASSLGRQVRTVGNEKLFF	TGCGCCAGCAGCTTGGGGAGGCAGGTCCGGACAGTGGGTAATGAAAAACTGTTTTTT
TRBJ1-1	TRBV4-1	.	few	CASSPRVGTEAFF	TGCGCCAGCAGCCCCAGGGTCGGCACTGAAGCTTTCTTT
TRBJ1-6	TRBV30	.	.	CAWQTAVYNSPLHF	TGTGCCTGGCAGACAGCAGTATATAATTCACCCCTCCACTTT
TRBJ1-3	TRBV3-1/TRBV3-2	.	few	CASSLSGSGNTIYF	TGTGCCAGCAGCCTATCCGGCTCTGGAAACACCATATATTTT
TRBJ1-2	TRBV21-1	.	.	CASSKGEGGSGYGYTF	TGTGCCAGCAGCAAAGGAGAAGGGGGCTCTGGGTATGGCTACACCTTC
TRBJ2-3	TRBV9	TRBD2	.	CASSVDPSGGPKGTQYF	TGTGCCAGCAGCGTAGATCCTAGCGGGGGGCCTAAGGGTACGCAGTATTTT
TRBJ1-4	TRBV5-1	.	.	CASSGRPSGGEKLFF	TGCGCCAGCAGCGGCCGACCGAGCGGTGGTGAAAAACTGTTTTTT
TRBJ1-2	TRBV15	.	.	CATSRDVLAGDIANYGYTF	TGTGCCACCAGCAGAGACGTCTTGGCAGGGGATATAGCTAACTATGGCTACACCTTC
TRBJ2-5	TRBV7-9	.	.	CASSNRVTQYF	TGTGCCAGCAGTAACAGGGTGACCCAGTACTTC
TRBJ2-5	TRBV4-1	TRBD2	.	CASSQYHRGTSGGTTSQETQYF	TGCGCCAGCAGCCAATACCATCGCGGGACTAGCGGGGGGACAACTTCCCAAGAGACCCAGTACTTC
TRBJ1-3	TRBV19	.	.	CASKVKPGNTIYF	TGTGCCAGTAAAGTTAAGCCTGGAAACACCATATATTTT
TRBJ1-5	TRBV7-8	TRBD1	few	CASSGRQGASNQPQHF	TGTGCCAGCAGCGGAAGACAGGGGGCAAGCAATCAGCCCCAGCATTTT
TRBJ1-3	TRBV5-1	.	.	CASSNSNTIYF	TGCGCCAGCAGCAACAGTAACACCATATATTTT
TRBJ2-1	TRBV7-9	.	.	CASSRPVHNEQFF	TGTGCCAGCAGCCGGCCCGTGCACAATGAGCAGTTCTTC
TRBJ2-4	TRBV21-1	.	.	CAPGGQGAMEAKNIQYF	TGTGCCCCAGGGGGACAGGGGGCTATGGAAGCCAAAAACATTCAGTACTTC
TRBJ2-5	TRBV4-2	TRBD2	.	CASSQDVSGGPEETQYF	TGTGCCAGCAGCCAAGATGTGAGCGGGGGGCCGGAAGAGACCCAGTACTTC
TRBJ2-3	TRBV7-3	TRBD2	.	CASSFLGGATDTQYF	TGTGCCAGCAGCTTTCTCGGGGGGGCAACAGATACGCAGTATTTT